These T cell receptor beta chains were read from a single sample in a study of T-cell memory formation after mild COVID-19. TCRdb re-derived calls from the 5' RACE reads in MiXCR, one entry per CDR3 protein. The table has about 190,000 distinct CDR3 sequences, about 10% seen once. Sequenced material: PBMCs or a T cell subset sorted from them (not recorded which). The source of these receptors is a man aged 18 to 29 who had mild COVID-19 (a few samples of this study predate the infection). Cell type and time point are not known. The CDR3 runs from the conserved cysteine through the conserved F or W. The D gene is left open where the match is weak. A row's size may be missing; if present it is once, few, many or a size class.

d_gene,abundance,j_gene,v_gene,CDR3nt,CDR3aa
TRBD2,NA,TRBJ2-3,TRBV20-1,TGCAGTGCTAGCCTAGCGGGGGGCACAGATACGCAGTATTTT,CSASLAGGTDTQYF
NA,NA,TRBJ2-1,TRBV4-3,TGCGCCAGCAGCCAAGAAGTCAGAACCAATGAGCAGTTCTTC,CASSQEVRTNEQFF
NA,few,TRBJ2-3,TRBV5-1,TGCGCCAGCAGCTTGCAGGGGCGGACAGATACGCAGTATTTT,CASSLQGRTDTQYF
NA,few,TRBJ2-3,TRBV2,TGTGCCAGCAGTCGGACTACCATTACAGATACGCAGTATTTT,CASSRTTITDTQYF
TRBD1,NA,TRBJ2-2,TRBV5-4,TGTGCCAGCAGCACAGGACAGGGGGCGGACACCGGGGAGCTGTTTTTT,CASSTGQGADTGELFF
NA,few,TRBJ2-1,TRBV5-1,TGCGCCAGCAGCTTGGGCCACCGGGACAACTATGAGCAGTTCTTC,CASSLGHRDNYEQFF
NA,NA,TRBJ1-1,TRBV9,TGTGCCAGCAGCGTAGGGGGGGTGAACACTGAAGCTTTCTTT,CASSVGGVNTEAFF
TRBD1,few,TRBJ2-7,TRBV18,TGTGCCAGCTCACCTCGACAGGGGGCGGGATACGAGCAGTACTTC,CASSPRQGAGYEQYF
NA,few,TRBJ1-6,TRBV20-1,TGCAGTGCCCACCTGTCAGGGCTTAACTCACCCCTCCACTTT,CSAHLSGLNSPLHF
NA,NA,TRBJ2-3,TRBV18,TGTGCCAGCTCAAAGCGCCTCGATACGCAGTATTTT,CASSKRLDTQYF